One and the same sample provided the 27 T cell receptor beta chains below, sequenced in a study of blood T cell repertoires in COVID-19. TCRdb's table, derived via immunoSEQ multiplex PCR, lists solely in-frame clones and lacks some. Of around 340,000 clones listed, 88% were seen once; the top ten hold 0.85% to 1.3%. Sequencing used PBMCs or T cells enriched from blood (not recorded which). These TCRs come from a woman aged 30 to 39 who had been exposed to COVID-19.

This chain uses TRBV19 with TRBJ2-2, with D tentatively TRBD1 (6 bases). CDR1 and CDR2 (germline): LNHDA, SQIVND (reference sequence). CDR3 length equals 16 residues. Trimming cost V 6 bases and J 2 bases, with 16 bases left between them. The DNA of the CDR3 is TGTGCCAGTAGGAAGCTCCAGGACAGTAACACCGGGGAGCTGTTTTTT. Amino acids: CASRKLQDSNTGELFF.

The CDR3 bases are TGTGCCAGCTTAAGCCTACAGGGAGTCGGAAACACCATATATTTT. This encodes CASLSLQGVGNTIYF. This sequence joins TRBV18 and TRBJ1-3, with D perhaps TRBD1 (6 bases). The CDR3 contains 15 residues. Germline CDR1 is KGHSH and CDR2 is LQKENI. V lost 7 bases and J 4 bases, leaving 17 bases between the germline ends.

The J gene is TRBJ2-7, the V gene TRBV7-6; D not resolved. V dropped 1 base and J dropped 6 bases, with 7 bases sitting between them. The germline CDR1 and CDR2 sequences are SGHVS and FNYEAQ. The CDR3 contains 12 residues. The CDR3 reads CASSLGTVEQYF. Written as DNA, the CDR3 is TGTGCCAGCAGCTTAGGTACAGTCGAGCAGTACTTC. The variable domain in full, with the rest retrieved from reference TRBV7-6 and TRBJ2-7, is GAGVSQSPRYKVTKRGQDVALRCDPISGHVSLYWYRQALGQGPEFLTYFNYEAQQDKSGLPNDRFSAERPEGSISTLTIQRTEQRDSAMYRCASSLGTVEQYFGPGTRLTVT.

The V call is TRBV9, the J call TRBJ1-2, with 7 bases lining up with TRBD1. The V gene end was trimmed by 5 bases and the J gene end by 6 bases; junction bases not matched to a gene: 4. Per the germline V gene, CDR1 is SGDLS and CDR2 is YYNGEE. This CDR3 contains 12 residues. The CDR3 loop is CASSGGGHGYTF. As DNA, the CDR3 is TGTGCCAGCAGTGGAGGGGGCCATGGCTACACCTTC.

The chain uses TRBV6-5 and TRBJ2-7, with 8 bases identical to TRBD2. Germline V gene lookup returns CDR1 MNHEY and CDR2 SVGAGI. V lost 6 bases, J lost 4 bases, and 8 bases stayed unmatched. CDR3 length: 14 amino acids. The CDR3 spells CASRPAGTRYEQYF. Here the CDR3 DNA reads TGTGCCAGCAGACCCGCCGGGACTAGGTACGAGCAGTACTTC.

The CDR3 is CASTRYYEQYF. The CDR3 coding sequence is TGTGCCAGCACCAGATACTACGAGCAGTACTTC. J is TRBJ2-7 and V is TRBV28; D is unresolved. The V and J ends lost 7 bases and 3 bases respectively, with 7 bases between them. The CDR3 is made up of 11 amino acids. Germline CDR1 and CDR2: MDHEN and SYDVKM.

This chain connects TRBV18 to TRBJ2-1; 8 bases are shared with TRBD2. Germline CDR1 and CDR2: KGHSH and LQKENI. The CDR3 has 17 residues. J lost 3 bases, V lost 3 bases, and 10 bases had no gene match. The CDR3 nucleotides are TGTGCCAGCTCACCCCCCCCGGCTAGCGGGCGCTACAATGAGCAGTTCTTC. Protein product: CASSPPPASGRYNEQFF.

The rearrangement uses TRBV24-1 and TRBJ1-5; D is unclear. V shed 9 bases and J shed 1 base, with 12 bases lying between them. The CDR3 is made up of 14 amino acids. Germline V CDR1 and CDR2: KGHDR, SFDVKD. CDR3 sequence (DNA): TGTGCCACCTCCCAGGAATCAAGCAATCAGCCCCAGCATTTT. Translation: CATSQESSNQPQHF.

The rearrangement joins TRBV6-5 to TRBJ2-3; a possible D gene is TRBD1 (6 bases). CDR3 length equals 15 residues. In germline, CDR1 is MNHEY, CDR2 SVGAGI. V was pared by 7 bases and J by 1 base, with 15 bases between. The CDR3 spells CASKSQGTRTDTQYF. CDR3 coding DNA: TGTGCCAGCAAGTCACAGGGTACCCGCACAGATACGCAGTATTTT.

The rearrangement links TRBV7-9 to TRBJ2-1; 7 nucleotides line up with TRBD2. The CDR3 is 15 residues long. Germline V gene data show CDR1 as SEHNR and CDR2 as FQNEAQ (reference sequence). After removal of 5 bases from V and 0 bases from J, the junction contained 4 bases not matched to a gene. CDR3 residues: CASSKSSGSYNEQFF. The CDR3 bases are TGTGCCAGCAGCAAATCTAGCGGCTCCTACAATGAGCAGTTCTTC.

The genes are TRBV10-3 and TRBJ1-1; 7 positions agree with TRBD1. The CDR3 is 15 residues long. Per the germline V gene, CDR1 is ENHRY and CDR2 is SYGVKD. The V segment lost 2 bases and the J segment 4 bases; nucleotides outside the gene matches: 7. CDR3 coding DNA: TGTGCCATCAGTGAGGCTCCAGGGGGGCGCACTGAAGCTTTCTTT. Amino acid sequence: CAISEAPGGRTEAFF.

The chain has TRBV14 and TRBJ2-5; 8 bases are shared with TRBD1. The CDR3 consists of 15 residues. V shed 5 bases, J shed 4 bases, and the junction held 9 bases outside the gene matches. Germline CDR1 and CDR2: SGHDN and FVKESK. For the CDR3, the DNA is TGTGCCAGCAGCTTACGGACAGGGACCCGAGAGACCCAGTACTTC. It codes for CASSLRTGTRETQYF.

The CDR3: CASSVELAGFTDTQYF. CDR3 nucleotides: TGTGCCAGCAGCGTAGAACTAGCGGGATTCACAGATACGCAGTATTTT. This chain joins TRBV9 and TRBJ2-3, with 10 positions matching TRBD2. Looked up from germline, CDR1 is SGDLS and CDR2 is YYNGEE. This CDR3 is 16 amino acids long. With 0 bases clipped from V and 2 bases from J, the junction kept 3 bases outside the gene matches.

This sequence joins TRBV18 and TRBJ1-4; 9 positions agree with TRBD1. The V segment lost 10 bases and the J segment 8 bases; nucleotides outside the gene matches: 14. Germline assignment: CDR1 KGHSH and CDR2 LQKENI. The CDR3 is made up of 15 amino acids. The CDR3 DNA reads as TGTGCCACCCTCAAGCCGGGACAGGGCGTCGAAAAACTGTTTTTT. It is translated as CATLKPGQGVEKLFF.

This clone was seen only once. V usage is TRBV28 and J usage is TRBJ1-2, with D unclear. The CDR3 length is 13 residues. Germline CDR1 MDHEN, CDR2 SYDVKM. The germline V and J ends were trimmed by 6 bases and 3 bases, with 11 bases remaining between them. The DNA for the CDR3 is TGTGCCAGCAGCACGGAGGTGCACTATGGCTACACCTTC. Protein product: CASSTEVHYGYTF.

The rearrangement uses TRBV5-5 and TRBJ2-1, with 8 bases aligning to TRBD1. From germline, CDR1 is SGHKS and CDR2 YYEKEE (reference sequence). With V trimmed by 4 bases and J by 0 bases, 3 bases remained unmatched. The CDR3 runs 15 residues. DNA of the CDR3: TGTGCCAGCAGCAAAGACAGGGGCTCCTACAATGAGCAGTTCTTC. Its translation is CASSKDRGSYNEQFF.

The chain employs TRBV12-3 or TRBV12-4 and TRBJ1-5; D might be TRBD1 (6 bases). This CDR3 is built from 13 residues. The V and J ends lost 2 bases and 5 bases respectively, with 7 bases between them. CDR3 residues: CASSLRTDQPQHF. CDR3 coding DNA: TGTGCCAGCAGTTTAAGGACAGATCAGCCCCAGCATTTT.

CDR3 sequence (DNA): TGTGCCAGCGCGGGAGGGCCGTCAGATACGCAGTATTTT. It encodes CASAGGPSDTQYF. The chain joins TRBV9 to TRBJ2-3; 9 positions agree with TRBD2. Germline V gene sequence: CDR1 SGDLS, CDR2 YYNGEE. With V trimmed by 7 bases and J by 4 bases, 4 bases remained unmatched. CDR3 length equals 13 residues. Variable domain in full (rest from reference TRBV9 and TRBJ2-3): DSGVTQTPKHLITATGQRVTLRCSPRSGDLSVYWYQQSLDQGLQFLIQYYNGEERAKGNILERFSAQQFPDLHSELNLSSLELGDSALYFCASAGGPSDTQYFGPGTRLTVL.

V and J are TRBV6-1 and TRBJ2-7; the D gene is possibly TRBD1 (5 bases). Per the germline V gene, CDR1 is MNHNS and CDR2 is SASEGT. The CDR3 runs 14 residues. V was trimmed by 2 bases and J by 6 bases, leaving 14 bases between them. This CDR3 is CASSESRRASEQYF. The CDR3 bases are TGTGCCAGCAGTGAATCCCGCAGGGCCAGCGAGCAGTACTTC.

V is TRBV2 and J is TRBJ2-3; D gene uncertain. V lost 4 bases, J lost 5 bases, and 7 bases lay in between. CDR3 length: 12 residues. CDR1 is SNHLY, CDR2 FYNNEI, per germline. The CDR3 DNA follows: TGTGCCAGCAGTGGCGTAGAAGATACGCAGTATTTT. Encoded protein: CASSGVEDTQYF.

CDR3 bases: TGTGCCAGCACCTCCGGGGGAAACACCATATATTTT. This encodes CASTSGGNTIYF. The chain uses TRBV28 and TRBJ1-3; D gene uncertain. The CDR3 contains 12 residues. V was cut by 7 bases and J by 4 bases, with 8 bases left in between. Per germline, CDR1 MDHEN and CDR2 SYDVKM. Full variable domain (remainder filled in from reference TRBV28 and TRBJ1-3): DVKVTQSSRYLVKRTGEKVFLECVQDMDHENMFWYRQDPGLGLRLIYFSYDVKMKEKGDIPEGYSVSREKKERFSLILESASTNQTSMYLCASTSGGNTIYFGEGSWLTVV.

The chain couples TRBV9 to TRBJ1-6; 8 nucleotides agree with TRBD1. There are 15 residues in the CDR3. Unmatched junction bases numbered 5, after V lost 3 bases and J lost 6 bases. Per germline, CDR1 SGDLS and CDR2 YYNGEE. As DNA, the CDR3 is TGTGCCAGCAGCGCCCACGGACAGGGTAATTCACCCCTCCACTTT. It is translated as CASSAHGQGNSPLHF. Full variable domain (rest looked up from reference TRBV9 and TRBJ1-6): DSGVTQTPKHLITATGQRVTLRCSPRSGDLSVYWYQQSLDQGLQFLIQYYNGEERAKGNILERFSAQQFPDLHSELNLSSLELGDSALYFCASSAHGQGNSPLHFGNGTRLTVT.

This rearrangement joins TRBV19 to TRBJ1-5; 9 nucleotides match TRBD1. The CDR3 runs to 14 residues. The germline V gene has CDR1 LNHDA and CDR2 SQIVND (reference sequence). V lost 4 bases to trimming and J lost 7 bases; unmatched junction nucleotides: 5. For the CDR3, the DNA is TGTGCCAGTAGTACGGGACAGGGTGGACAGCCCCAGCATTTT. Encoded protein: CASSTGQGGQPQHF.

The chain joins TRBV5-6 to TRBJ2-7, with 11 bases that match TRBD2. The CDR3 covers 18 residues. V lost 5 bases, J lost 3 bases, and 16 bases stayed unmatched. Germline loops: CDR1 SGHDT, CDR2 YYEEEE. CDR3 DNA sequence: TGTGCCAGCAGTTGGGGGTTAGCCGGGACTAGCGGCTTCTACGAGCAGTACTTC. This codes for CASSWGLAGTSGFYEQYF.

The V and J genes are TRBV6-5 and TRBJ2-7, with TRBD2 matching 12 bases. CDR1 and CDR2 (germline): MNHEY, SVGAGI. J was trimmed by 4 bases and V by 2 bases; bases with no gene match: 3. The CDR3 runs 15 residues. This chain's CDR3 is CASSYVLAGGYEQYF. CDR3 DNA sequence: TGTGCCAGCAGTTACGTTCTAGCGGGAGGGTACGAGCAGTACTTC.

V usage is TRBV3-1 (or the pseudogene TRBV3-2) and J usage is TRBJ1-1; TRBD1 matches at 7 bases. The J segment lost 4 bases and the V segment lost 7 bases, leaving 9 bases of the junction unmatched. The CDR3 covers 14 residues. The germline V gene has CDR1 LGHDT and CDR2 YNNKEL (reference sequence). The CDR3 protein is CASNLGTDLTEAFF. In DNA form, the CDR3 reads TGTGCCAGCAACTTGGGGACAGACCTCACTGAAGCTTTCTTT.

The chain has TRBV4-1 and TRBJ2-3; 7 positions agree with TRBD2. The ends lost 0 bases at V and 4 bases at J; junction bases unmatched: 13. CDR1 MGHRA and CDR2 YSYEKL come from the germline V gene. The CDR3 extends over 18 amino acids. CDR3: CASSQESLAGGLSDTQYF. In nucleotides, the CDR3 is TGCGCCAGCAGCCAAGAATCCTTAGCGGGCGGTCTCTCAGATACGCAGTATTTT.